This T cell receptor beta chain is from a study of response to subunit inactivated influenza vaccine. Using its own MiXCR run on the RT-PCR reads, TCRdb lists one record per CDR3 protein. Among under 500,000 distinct CDR3 sequences listed, approximately 11% were seen once. This clonotype has a handful of counts. V was clipped by 2 bases and J by 4 bases, with 18 bases between them. This CDR3 is 15 amino acids long. CDR1 is DFQATT and CDR2 is SNEGSKA in the germline V gene (reference sequence). The receptor's source is a man aged 45 to 65 who received an inactivated influenza vaccine. The sequenced sample was PBMCs from blood, obtained about 6 weeks after vaccination. This rearrangement joins TRBV20-1 to TRBJ2-7, with D maybe TRBD1 (6 bases). The CDR3 region is CSARSLTGRSYEQYF. Here the CDR3 DNA reads TGCAGTGCTAGATCCTTGACAGGAAGATCTTACGAGCAGTACTTC.